Listed here is a single TCR beta chain. In its sample, this clone was seen a few times. It has no known antigen specificity. Per-nucleotide qualities are absent, and no much larger clonotype sits a single base away. CDR1 and CDR2 are read off the germline V gene as SGDLS and YYNGEE. The CDR3 runs 15 residues from the cysteine to the phenylalanine. The retained sequence is limited to the CDR3, 45 bases, with the frame set at the first base. V loses 1 base, J loses 1 base, and the germline ends lie 10 bases apart. The time point tag for this specimen amounts to: baseline before first vaccination. Vaccinee samples were obtained from the UK trials COV001 and COV002, which included a single-blind randomized controlled phase 2/3 trial of AZD1222 (ChAdOx1 nCoV-19) in healthy adults. For TCRbeta chain sequencing, PBMC samples were collected from trial participants at day 0 and at day 28 after the second dose.

This entry is derived from a study of T cell responses to AZD1222 COVID-19 vaccine listed by TCRdb under 2021. The study in broad terms: AZD1222 recipients given second doses at about 4 weeks or at about 12 weeks were pooled, since spike-specific TCR depth and breadth were not found to differ between the two schedules. A total of under 250 trial participants underwent TCR sequencing, of whom about 200 had received two doses of AZD1222 and approximately 26 had received two doses of the MenACWY control vaccine. Enrollment into the trials was organized by age into subgroups of 18-55, 56-69 and 70-plus years, and those subgroups contained roughly 140, 27 and 60 TCR-sequenced participants, respectively.

Study-wide conclusions, independent of this receptor: Because no samples from the day 14 peak response were available, repertoires could be characterized only after the peak T cell response. Participants were mostly white British and included more females than males, and it was suggested by the authors that clonal diversity may have been underestimated. The vaccine-associated CD4 TCRs covered the entire spike protein, and the dominant responses fell in regions 160-218 and 743-854. Conclusions about previously exposed vaccinees are limited, since just six AZD1222 recipients were seropositive for SARS-CoV-2 at baseline. The 56-69-year group was small, and its depth increase did not reach significance, likely because of low power. Reportedly, almost half of the unique spike-specific TCRs recognized epitopes lying outside the regions that are mutated in the B.1.351 and B.1.1.7 variants. Spike-specific TCR breadth and depth rose significantly after two AZD1222 doses compared with day 0 and with MenACWY recipients.

The CDR3 regions of human TCRbeta chains were subjected to immunosequencing. As for how the authors treated the data: TCRs in the repertoires were compared against a reference library of SARS-CoV-2-specific TCRs that had been generated with the MIRA antigen-specificity platform. Breadth meant the fraction of unique TCRs that were SARS-CoV-2-associated, whereas depth meant the fraction of total T cells that were SARS-CoV-2-associated. Using the MIRA data, each spike-specific TCR was assigned both to the spike region to which the TCR was reactive and to a CD4 or CD8 class. Log10-transformed breadth and depth values were compared by one-way ANOVA with Sidak's multiple comparisons tests. This immuneACCESS table, as held by TCRdb, lists in-frame sequences with V and J called but not all clones. Of the missing ones, under half trace to an unresolved V gene in checked studies; the others have no known cause. V, J and clone size derive from that table, while D and trimming were established from the DNA sequence. Here the sample has tens of thousands of clones; around nine tenths occur a single time. The ten largest clones capture around 5% of the sample.

This material consisted of peripheral blood, taken on day 0 of AZD1222 vaccination. The TCR sequence derives from an adult in good health. The chain is assembled from TRBV9 and TRBJ2-3; the D gene remains uncertain. CDR3 region: CASSVSGRGTDTQYF. The sequence in DNA is TGTGCCAGCAGCGTAAGTGGTCGGGGCACAGATACGCAGTATTTT.